This entry concerns a single T cell receptor (beta chain). The entry originates in a study of blood T cell repertoires in COVID-19. Overall study context: Specimens from acute and convalescent COVID-19 originated in the United States, Italy and Spain. Sample material is recorded as cDNA or gDNA derived from T cells, B-cell-depleted T cells, or PBMCs.

In the original processing: Estimated nucleated cell counts came from reference gene primer amplification. Sequencing used immunoSEQ multiplex PCR; TCRdb keeps in-frame clones, though not all of them. V and J calls and clone size follow that table, whereas D and trimming were derived from the DNA. The data show 150,000 to 200,000 clones, with under 85% seen just once and roughly 17% held by the top ten. The trim removed 5 bases at V and 7 bases at J, leaving 6 bases unmatched. Germline loops: CDR1 LGHNA, CDR2 YSLEER. CDR3 length equals 14 residues. The chain employs TRBV4-3 and TRBJ2-1; TRBD1 aligns across 9 bases. This sequence was found in a man in his 60s with active or convalescent COVID-19. Source material: peripheral blood. The CDR3: CASSIGQGSNEQFF. In nucleotides, the CDR3 is TGCGCCAGCAGCATAGGACAGGGGTCGAATGAGCAGTTCTTC.